The TCR beta chain under discussion was sequenced for a study of blood T cell repertoires in COVID-19. Overall study: The United States, Italy and Spain provided the acute and convalescent COVID-19 samples.

The germline gives CDR1 LNHDA, CDR2 SQIVND (reference sequence). The CDR3 has 15 amino acids. With 4 bases removed from V and 7 bases from J, the gap between germline ends came to 16 bases. Under the authors' procedure: Scientists estimated how many nucleated cells there were by amplifying reference gene primers. Some clones are missing from TCRdb's copy, which holds only in-frame ones; the method was immunoSEQ multiplex PCR. V and J calls and clone size are copied from that table; D and trimming were computed from the DNA. The sample includes about 140,000 clones, 75% to 80% of them seen just once. This sequence was found in a woman aged 45 to 65 with active or convalescent COVID-19. This chain connects TRBV19 to TRBJ2-2; maybe TRBD1 (6 bases). Sample: peripheral blood. This CDR3 is CASSKGTQGFGELFF. In DNA, the CDR3 is TGTGCCAGTAGTAAGGGGACACAGGGTTTCGGGGAGCTGTTTTTT.